One sample yielded the 10 T cell receptor beta chains listed below, sequenced in a study of identifying expanded T cells in peripheral blood. Generated by immunoSEQ multiplex PCR, the TCRdb table keeps only in-frame clones and is missing some. The repertoire holds some 78,000 clones, with 84% as singletons. What was sequenced was blood. The source is a person between 18 and 75 years old in good health.

V is TRBV5-6 and J is TRBJ2-7; the D is unclear. CDR3 length equals 13 residues. Trimming took 0 bases from V and 5 from J, leaving 9 bases between them. Germline values: CDR1 SGHDT, CDR2 YYEEEE. The CDR3 loop is CASSLDRVHEQYF. DNA of the CDR3: TGTGCCAGCAGCTTGGATCGGGTGCACGAGCAGTACTTC.

The gene calls are TRBV10-3 and TRBJ1-2; D not resolved. V dropped 4 bases and J dropped 0 bases, with 9 bases sitting between them. The CDR3 covers 14 residues. Germline assignment: CDR1 ENHRY and CDR2 SYGVKD. CDR3 residues: CAISAVSANYGYTF. The DNA of the CDR3 is TGTGCCATCAGTGCGGTTTCAGCTAACTATGGCTACACCTTC.

This clone was counted between two and nine times. The gene calls are TRBV27 and TRBJ1-5; 7 nucleotides align to TRBD1. Per germline, CDR1 MNHEY and CDR2 SMNVEV (reference sequence). This CDR3 has 18 residues. After removal of 6 bases from V and 0 bases from J, the junction contained 14 bases not matched to a gene. CDR3 DNA: TGTGCCAGCAGGCCAAGGGACAGTATCCTTGATAGCAATCAGCCCCAGCATTTT. Encoded protein: CASRPRDSILDSNQPQHF.

The J gene is TRBJ2-7, the V gene TRBV5-6, with 11 bases matching TRBD2. Germline CDR1 SGHDT, CDR2 YYEEEE. The CDR3 consists of 19 residues. The ends lost 6 bases at V and 0 bases at J; junction bases unmatched: 17. CDR3 loop: CASTTPGLADKFSSYEQYF. CDR3 sequence (DNA): TGTGCCAGCACCACTCCGGGACTAGCGGACAAATTTAGCTCCTACGAGCAGTACTTC.

This chain's CDR3 is CASSLGGVNTEAFF. DNA for the CDR3: TGTGCCAGCAGCTTAGGAGGGGTGAACACTGAAGCTTTCTTT. V gene TRBV7-2 combines with J gene TRBJ1-1; the D gene is possibly TRBD1 (5 bases). Trimming left V 1 base short and J 0 bases short, with 6 bases between. Per the germline V gene, CDR1 is SGHTA and CDR2 is FQGNSA. The CDR3 covers 14 residues.

This clone was detected a few times. The chain recombines TRBV28 with TRBJ1-2, with D maybe TRBD1 (5 bases). The germline CDR1 and CDR2 sequences are MDHEN and SYDVKM. This CDR3 has 12 amino acids. With 2 bases removed from V and 6 bases from J, the gap between germline ends came to 7 bases. The CDR3 loop reads CASSLQGNGYTF. DNA for the CDR3: TGTGCCAGCAGTTTACAGGGCAATGGCTACACCTTC.

The table lists this clone with a count of one. This chain joins TRBV28 and TRBJ1-2; 7 bases are shared with TRBD1. CDR3 length: 15 residues. CDR1 MDHEN and CDR2 SYDVKM come from the germline V gene. V shed 3 bases and J 3 bases; nucleotides not matched to a gene: 7. CDR3 DNA sequence: TGTGCCAGCAGTTTCTACAGGGGAAATTACTATGGCTACACCTTC. Translation: CASSFYRGNYYGYTF.

In this sample, this clone turned up once. This rearrangement joins TRBV7-2 to TRBJ2-1; 9 bases match TRBD2. Germline assignment: CDR1 SGHTA and CDR2 FQGNSA. V lost 2 bases, J lost 2 bases, and 1 base stayed unmatched. This CDR3 spans 15 amino acids. CDR3 DNA: TGTGCCAGCAGCTTACTAGCGGGGACCTACAATGAGCAGTTCTTC. This encodes CASSLLAGTYNEQFF.

The rearrangement joins TRBV7-2 to TRBJ2-7, with D maybe TRBD2 (6 bases). The germline V gene encodes CDR1 SGHTA and CDR2 FQGNSA. The CDR3 has 16 residues. The V and J ends lost 5 bases and 2 bases respectively, with 19 bases between them. CDR3 sequence: CASSPGAVAVTYEQYF. CDR3 DNA: TGTGCCAGCAGCCCAGGCGCCGTAGCGGTAACCTACGAGCAGTACTTC.

This chain links TRBV5-1 with TRBJ2-1; D is uncertain. The CDR3 is 16 residues long. Germline V CDR1 and CDR2: SGHRS, YFSETQ. V lost 0 bases and J 2 bases, leaving 12 bases between the germline ends. This CDR3 reads CASSLGSARAYNEQFF. CDR3 nucleotide sequence: TGCGCCAGCAGCTTGGGTTCTGCTAGGGCCTACAATGAGCAGTTCTTC.